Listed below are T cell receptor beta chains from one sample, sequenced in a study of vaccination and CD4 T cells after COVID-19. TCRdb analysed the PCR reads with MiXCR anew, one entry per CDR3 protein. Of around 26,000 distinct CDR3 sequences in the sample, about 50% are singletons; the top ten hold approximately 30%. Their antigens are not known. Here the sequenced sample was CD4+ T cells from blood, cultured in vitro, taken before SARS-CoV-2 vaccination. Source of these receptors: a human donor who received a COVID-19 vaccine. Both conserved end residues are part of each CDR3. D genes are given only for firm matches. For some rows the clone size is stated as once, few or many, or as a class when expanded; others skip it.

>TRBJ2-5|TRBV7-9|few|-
CASSRPGETQYF
TGTGCCAGCAGCCGACCCGGGGAGACCCAGTACTTC
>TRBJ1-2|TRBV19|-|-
CASSMKGYYGYTF
TGTGCCAGTAGTATGAAGGGATACTATGGCTACACCTTC
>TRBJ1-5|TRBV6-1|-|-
CASSESRTSGNQPQHF
TGTGCCAGCAGTGAGTCGCGGACATCCGGGAATCAGCCCCAGCATTTT
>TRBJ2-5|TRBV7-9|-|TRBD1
CASSFGDRGLETQYF
TGTGCCAGCAGCTTTGGCGACAGGGGATTAGAGACCCAGTACTTC
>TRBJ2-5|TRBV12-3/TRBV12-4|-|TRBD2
CASSRGLAGGLETQYF
TGTGCCAGCAGCCGAGGACTAGCGGGGGGGCTGGAGACCCAGTACTTC
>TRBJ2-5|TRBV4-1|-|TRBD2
CASSPPRRGAAETQYF
TGCGCCAGCAGCCCCCCGAGGCGGGGGGCAGCAGAGACCCAGTACTTC
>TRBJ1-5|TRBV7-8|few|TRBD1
CASSPTGANSNQPQHF
TGTGCCAGCAGCCCGACAGGGGCAAATAGCAATCAGCCCCAGCATTTT
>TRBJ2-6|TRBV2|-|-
CASSGREGANVLTF
TGTGCCAGCAGTGGCAGGGAGGGGGCCAACGTCCTGACTTTC
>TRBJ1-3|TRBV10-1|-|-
CASSEFADSGNTIYF
TGCGCCAGCAGTGAGTTTGCAGACTCTGGAAACACCATATATTTT
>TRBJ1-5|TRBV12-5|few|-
CASGQGPSNQPQHF
TGTGCTAGTGGTCAGGGACCCAGCAATCAGCCCCAGCATTTT
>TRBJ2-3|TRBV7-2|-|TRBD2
CASSFRPASGGGKDTQYF
TGTGCCAGCAGTTTTAGACCCGCTAGCGGGGGCGGCAAAGATACGCAGTATTTT
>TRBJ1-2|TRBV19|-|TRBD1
CASSPRTGIGYTF
TGTGCCAGTAGTCCGCGGACAGGGATTGGCTACACCTTC
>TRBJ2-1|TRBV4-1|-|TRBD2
CASSQEGGGAKNEQFF
TGCGCCAGCAGCCAAGAAGGCGGGGGGGCCAAAAATGAGCAGTTCTTC
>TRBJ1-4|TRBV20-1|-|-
CSATGARNEKLFF
TGCAGTGCTACAGGGGCGAGAAATGAAAAACTGTTTTTT
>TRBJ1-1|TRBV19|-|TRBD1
CASSMRFRSQGAVNTEAFF
TGTGCCAGTAGTATGCGGTTTAGATCACAGGGGGCCGTTAACACTGAAGCTTTCTTT
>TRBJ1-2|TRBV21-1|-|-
CASSNRHGYTF
TGTGCCAGCAGCAATAGACATGGCTACACCTTC
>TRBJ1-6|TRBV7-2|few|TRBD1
CASSHISHRGPSPLHF
TGTGCCAGCAGCCACATTTCACACAGGGGGCCTTCACCCCTCCACTTT
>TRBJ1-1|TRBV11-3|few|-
CASSSGLSDGNTEAFF
TGTGCCAGCAGCTCGGGCCTATCCGACGGGAACACTGAAGCTTTCTTT
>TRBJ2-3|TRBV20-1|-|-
CSALRGDTQYF
TGCAGTGCGCTTCGCGGAGATACGCAGTATTTT
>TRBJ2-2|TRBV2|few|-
CASSESQGRTGELFF
TGTGCCAGCAGTGAATCGCAGGGCCGGACCGGGGAGCTGTTTTTT
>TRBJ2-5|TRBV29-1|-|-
CTAHRGGGQETQYF
TGCACCGCGCATAGAGGGGGAGGACAAGAGACCCAGTACTTC
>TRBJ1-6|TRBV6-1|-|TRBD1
CASSPLQGPGSSSPLHF
TGTGCCAGCAGTCCATTACAGGGGCCGGGCTCCAGTTCACCCCTCCACTTT
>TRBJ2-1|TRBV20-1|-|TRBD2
CSARAPLAGYNEQFF
TGCAGTGCTAGAGCGCCCCTAGCGGGCTACAATGAGCAGTTCTTC
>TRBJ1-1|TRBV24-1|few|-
CATSDWGSDTEAFF
TGTGCCACCAGTGATTGGGGGTCGGACACTGAAGCTTTCTTT
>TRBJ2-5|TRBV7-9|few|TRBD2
CASSTGLAGGPETQYF
TGTGCCAGCAGCACGGGACTAGCGGGGGGGCCAGAGACCCAGTACTTC
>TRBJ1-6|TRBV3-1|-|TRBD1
CASNQGDRVMAPLHF
TGTGCCAGCAACCAAGGGGACAGGGTCATGGCACCCCTCCACTTT
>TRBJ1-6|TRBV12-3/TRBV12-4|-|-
CASSLDTYYSPLHF
TGTGCCAGCAGTTTAGATACGTACTATTCACCCCTCCACTTT
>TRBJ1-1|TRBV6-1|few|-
CASLGNRNTEAFF
TGTGCCAGCCTGGGCAACAGGAACACTGAAGCTTTCTTT
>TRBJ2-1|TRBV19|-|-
CASSIRSGGGSYNEQFF
TGTGCCAGTAGTATCCGTTCGGGGGGCGGGAGCTACAATGAGCAGTTCTTC
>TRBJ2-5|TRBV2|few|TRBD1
CASSRDSQETQYF
TGTGCCAGCAGTCGGGACAGCCAAGAGACCCAGTACTTC
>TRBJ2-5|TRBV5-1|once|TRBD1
CASSLRTGAETQYF
TGCGCCAGCAGCTTGAGGACAGGGGCCGAGACCCAGTACTTC
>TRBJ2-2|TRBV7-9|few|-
CASSLQRDTGELFF
TGTGCCAGCAGCTTGCAGCGAGACACCGGGGAGCTGTTTTTT
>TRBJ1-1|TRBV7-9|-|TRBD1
CASSLRGTENTEAFF
TGTGCCAGCAGCCTTCGGGGGACAGAAAACACTGAAGCTTTCTTT
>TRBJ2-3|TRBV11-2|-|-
CASSLLASTDTQYF
TGTGCCAGCAGCTTACTGGCCAGCACAGATACGCAGTATTTT
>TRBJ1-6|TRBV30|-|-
CAWSSPGQSNSPLHF
TGTGCCTGGAGTTCTCCGGGACAATCTAATTCACCCCTCCACTTT
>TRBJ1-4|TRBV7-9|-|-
CASTLEGGNGEKLFF
TGTGCCAGCACCCTGGAGGGGGGAAATGGTGAAAAACTGTTTTTT
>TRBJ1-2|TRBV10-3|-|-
CAISETGPGGYTF
TGTGCCATCAGTGAGACAGGGCCGGGAGGCTACACCTTC
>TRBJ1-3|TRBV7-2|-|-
CASSPVAGATGNTIYF
TGTGCCAGCAGCCCCGTGGCGGGGGCGACCGGAAACACCATATATTTT
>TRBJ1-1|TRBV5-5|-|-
CASSRQMNTEAFF
TGTGCCAGCAGCAGACAGATGAACACTGAAGCTTTCTTT
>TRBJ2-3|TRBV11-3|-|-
CASSLDLWGRTRTDTQYF
TGTGCCAGCAGCTTAGATCTATGGGGGCGAACCCGCACAGATACGCAGTATTTT
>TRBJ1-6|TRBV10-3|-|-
CAISESVNASPLHF
TGTGCCATCAGTGAGTCGGTTAATGCTTCACCCCTCCACTTT
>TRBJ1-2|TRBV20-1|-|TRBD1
CSARVEQGAHYGYTF
TGCAGTGCTAGAGTGGAACAGGGGGCCCACTATGGCTACACCTTC
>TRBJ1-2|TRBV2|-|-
CASSTGSNYGYTF
TGTGCCAGCAGTACAGGGTCTAACTATGGCTACACCTTC
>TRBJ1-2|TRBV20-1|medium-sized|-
CSAETGYYGYTF
TGCAGTGCGGAAACAGGGTACTATGGCTACACCTTC
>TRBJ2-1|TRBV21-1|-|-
CASSKGREWYNEQFF
TGTGCCAGCAGCAAAGGCAGGGAGTGGTACAATGAGCAGTTCTTC
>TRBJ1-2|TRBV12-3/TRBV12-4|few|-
CASSLRGVGGYTF
TGTGCCAGCAGTTTACGGGGCGTTGGGGGCTACACCTTC
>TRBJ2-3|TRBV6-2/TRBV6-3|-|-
CASSWVARTDTQYF
TGTGCCAGCAGTTGGGTAGCACGCACAGATACGCAGTATTTT
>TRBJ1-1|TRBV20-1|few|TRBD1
CSASATVGGGQGEAFF
TGCAGTGCTAGCGCAACGGTAGGAGGGGGCCAGGGTGAAGCTTTCTTT
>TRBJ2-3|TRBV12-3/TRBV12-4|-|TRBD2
CASKTSGGDTQYF
TGTGCCAGTAAGACTAGCGGGGGAGATACGCAGTATTTT
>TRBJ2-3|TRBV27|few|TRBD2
CASSFLILAGRTDTQYF
TGTGCCAGCAGTTTCCTAATACTAGCGGGGCGCACAGATACGCAGTATTTT
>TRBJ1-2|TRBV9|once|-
CASSVSGGYGYTF
TGTGCCAGCAGCGTATCTGGGGGCTATGGCTACACCTTC
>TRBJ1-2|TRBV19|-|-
CASSLGQIYGYTF
TGTGCCAGTAGTCTCGGACAGATCTATGGCTACACCTTC
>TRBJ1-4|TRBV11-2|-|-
CASSPQGEKLFF
TGTGCCAGCAGCCCTCAAGGTGAAAAACTGTTTTTT